One and the same sample provided the 30 T cell receptor beta chains below, sequenced in a study of cytomegalovirus exposure and HLA in healthy donors. TCRdb's table, derived via immunoSEQ multiplex PCR, lists solely in-frame clones and lacks some. This table has about 250,000 clones, 87% appearing once. The specimen was PBMCs. Every receptor here comes from a man between 18 and 29 years old in good health and CMV-seronegative.

The chain carries TRBV19 and TRBJ2-2; D perhaps matches TRBD1 (6 bases). The CDR3 is made up of 13 amino acids. The germline CDR1 and CDR2 sequences are LNHDA and SQIVND (reference sequence). V gave up 5 bases and J gave up 6 bases, with 10 bases separating them. CDR3 nucleotides: TGTGCCAGTAGTTACAGGGTGGCCGGGGAGCTGTTTTTT. Translation: CASSYRVAGELFF. Drawing the rest from reference TRBV19 and TRBJ2-2, the complete variable domain is DGGITQSPKYLFRKEGQNVTLSCEQNLNHDAMYWYRQDPGQGLRLIYYSQIVNDFQKGDIAEGYSVSREKKESFPLTVTSAQKNPTAFYLCASSYRVAGELFFGEGSRLTVL.

The J gene is TRBJ2-3, the V gene TRBV5-4; the match to TRBD1 covers 10 bases. Germline values: CDR1 SGHNT, CDR2 YYREEE (reference sequence). The CDR3 runs to 15 residues. V lost 6 bases and J lost 3; bases outside the gene matches: 7. The CDR3 sequence: CASTHPGQGTDTQYF. The CDR3 DNA follows: TGTGCCAGCACCCACCCGGGACAGGGGACAGATACGCAGTATTTT. Based on the CDR3 plus reference TRBV5-4 and TRBJ2-3, the full variable domain is ETGVTQSPTHLIKTRGQQVTLRCSSQSGHNTVSWYQQALGQGPQFIFQYYREEENGRGNFPPRFSGLQFPNYSSELNVNALELDDSALYLCASTHPGQGTDTQYFGPGTRLTVL.

CDR3 nucleotides: TGCAGCGTTACCTGGGCGGGGTGGCAAGAGACCCAGTACTTC. Its translation is CSVTWAGWQETQYF. The V and J genes are TRBV29-1 and TRBJ2-5; D is possibly TRBD2 (6 bases). This CDR3 contains 14 residues. In germline, CDR1 is SQVTM, CDR2 ANQGSEA. Between the trimmed V and J ends, which lost 5 bases and 2 bases, there was a span of 15 bases.

This clone has a single count. The rearrangement uses TRBV5-1 and TRBJ2-3; TRBD1 aligns across 9 bases. The CDR3 is 16 amino acids. Germline V gene sequence: CDR1 SGHRS, CDR2 YFSETQ. V was pared by 4 bases and J by 4 bases, with 10 bases of the junction left unmatched. The CDR3 coding sequence is TGCGCCAGCAGCCCAATGAGGGACAGGGCGTCAGATACGCAGTATTTT. It yields the protein CASSPMRDRASDTQYF.

The chain recombines TRBV13 with TRBJ1-1; maybe TRBD1 (5 bases). Looked up from germline, CDR1 is PRHDT and CDR2 is FYEKMQ (reference sequence). Trimming took 6 bases from V and 2 from J, leaving 13 bases between them. CDR3 size: 14 residues. CDR3 coding DNA: TGTGCCAGCAGTTTGGGACTTAGCAACACTGAAGCTTTCTTT. It specifies CASSLGLSNTEAFF.

The V call is TRBV5-1, the J call TRBJ2-1; TRBD2 aligns across 12 bases. There are 17 residues in the CDR3. Germline values: CDR1 SGHRS, CDR2 YFSETQ. The V and J ends lost 2 bases and 0 bases, in that order; junction bases with no gene match: 3. CDR3 in amino acids: CASSFGLAGSSYNEQFF. CDR3 nucleotides: TGCGCCAGCAGCTTCGGACTAGCGGGAAGCTCCTACAATGAGCAGTTCTTC.

The chain couples TRBV2 to TRBJ1-6, with D hard to call. The germline gives CDR1 SNHLY, CDR2 FYNNEI. The germline V and J ends were trimmed by 8 bases and 8 bases, with 16 bases remaining between them. The CDR3 extends over 14 amino acids. The CDR3 coding sequence is TGTGCCAGCTCAGTGGGCTTTGGGCATTCACCCCTCCACTTT. Translating gives CASSVGFGHSPLHF.

In this sample, this clone turned up once. The same CDR3 arises from other DNA sequences in this sample as well. The chain links TRBV18 to TRBJ2-3; D is perhaps TRBD2 (5 bases). Germline-derived CDR1 and CDR2 are KGHSH and LQKENI. V was cut by 2 bases and J by 6 bases, with 6 bases left in between. This CDR3 is built from 12 residues. CDR3 in amino acids: CASSPREDTQYF. The DNA of the CDR3 is TGTGCCAGCTCACCAAGGGAGGATACGCAGTATTTT.

This clone was counted only a few times. The chain carries TRBV6-4 and TRBJ1-1; D gene ambiguous. V was shortened by 7 bases and J by 0 bases, with 9 bases between the two germline ends. Germline-derived CDR1 and CDR2 are MRHNA and SNTAGT. CDR3 length equals 13 residues. CDR3 sequence reads: CASIGGVNTEAFF. DNA of the CDR3: TGTGCCAGCATAGGCGGTGTGAACACTGAAGCTTTCTTT.

V is TRBV10-3 and J is TRBJ1-5; TRBD1 agrees at 7 bases. Germline CDR1 reads ENHRY; CDR2 reads SYGVKD. This CDR3 contains 17 residues. With V trimmed by 2 bases and J by 4 bases, 11 bases remained unmatched. CDR3 in DNA: TGTGCCATCAGTGAGGGGGTTGACAGGGTTGGTAATCAGCCCCAGCATTTT. It codes for CAISEGVDRVGNQPQHF.

The rearrangement uses TRBV4-3 and TRBJ1-2; D uncertain. CDR3 length: 17 amino acids. Germline V lookup: CDR1 LGHNA, CDR2 YSLEER. The V end was cut by 4 bases, the J end by 0 bases, with 18 bases between. The CDR3 protein is CASSLRGKVGANYGYTF. As DNA, the CDR3 is TGCGCCAGCAGCCTCAGAGGGAAAGTCGGAGCTAACTATGGCTACACCTTC.

As regards this clone: The identical CDR3 is also encoded by other nucleotide sequences in the sample. The chain is built from TRBV5-1 and TRBJ2-3; 11 bases map to TRBD2. Germline lookup yields CDR1 SGHRS and CDR2 YFSETQ. The CDR3 runs to 16 residues. Unmatched junction bases numbered 4, after V lost 0 bases and J lost 4 bases. In nucleotides, the CDR3 is TGCGCCAGCAGCTTGGCGTTAGCGGGGGGGTCAGATACGCAGTATTTT. It translates to CASSLALAGGSDTQYF.

The chain is built from TRBV28 and TRBJ1-2; D remains unclear. The CDR3 is 12 amino acids. CDR1 MDHEN and CDR2 SYDVKM come from the germline V gene. Deletions cut 7 bases from V and 3 bases from J, with 9 bases between. The CDR3 sequence is CASNIRDYGYTF. The DNA of the CDR3 is TGTGCCAGCAACATCCGGGACTATGGCTACACCTTC.

J is TRBJ2-7 and V is TRBV4-1; 10 nucleotides align to TRBD1. The CDR3 is 15 residues long. After removal of 4 bases from V and 3 bases from J, the junction contained 6 bases not matched to a gene. Germline CDR1 reads MGHRA; CDR2 reads YSYEKL. DNA of the CDR3: TGCGCCAGCAGCCCTTCTGGGACAGGGGACTACGAGCAGTACTTC. Its protein product is CASSPSGTGDYEQYF.

This chain links TRBV5-6 with TRBJ1-2, with D perhaps matching TRBD1 (6 bases). The germline V gene has CDR1 SGHDT and CDR2 YYEEEE. The CDR3 totals 14 residues. Trimming removed 6 bases from V and 2 bases from J, with 14 bases in between. This CDR3 reads CASIGGGRNYGYTF. The DNA for the CDR3 is TGTGCCAGCATTGGCGGGGGCCGAAACTATGGCTACACCTTC.

V usage is TRBV27 and J usage is TRBJ2-7; tentative D call: TRBD1 (5 bases). The germline V gene encodes CDR1 MNHEY and CDR2 SMNVEV (reference sequence). Trimming shortened V by 8 bases and J by 5 bases, and 7 bases separated the two germline ends. There are 10 residues in the CDR3. The CDR3 DNA follows: TGTGCCAGCGGGGCCGACGAGCAGTACTTC. Protein product: CASGADEQYF.

This rearrangement joins TRBV7-6 to TRBJ2-5; D gene uncertain. Germline V gives CDR1 SGHVS, CDR2 FNYEAQ. This CDR3 spans 16 amino acids. V was cut by 6 bases and J by 5 bases, with 22 bases left in between. The CDR3 protein is CASSHSLSKRWETQYF. As DNA, the CDR3 is TGTGCCAGCAGTCATAGCTTGTCTAAACGGTGGGAGACCCAGTACTTC.

The chain couples TRBV6-1 to TRBJ2-7; 7 bases map to TRBD1. Germline V gene lookup returns CDR1 MNHNS and CDR2 SASEGT. The junction had 9 bases not matched to a gene; V was cut back by 6 bases and J by 1 base. This CDR3 is 15 amino acids long. The CDR3 here is CASRQQTGSSYEQYF. Written as DNA, the CDR3 is TGTGCCAGCAGACAACAGACAGGGAGTTCCTACGAGCAGTACTTC.

V and J are TRBV7-9 and TRBJ2-7; 10 nucleotides align to TRBD1. CDR1 and CDR2 from the germline V gene are SEHNR and FQNEAQ (reference sequence). J was trimmed by 3 bases and V by 5 bases; bases with no gene match: 10. The CDR3 has 16 residues. The CDR3 protein is CASSQPTGTGDYEQYF. The DNA for the CDR3 is TGTGCCAGCAGCCAACCGACCGGGACAGGGGACTACGAGCAGTACTTC.

CDR3 bases: TGTGCCTGGAGTATGGCTGGCGGCTATGGCTACACCTTC. It specifies CAWSMAGGYGYTF. V gene TRBV30 combines with J gene TRBJ1-2; D call uncertain. The V gene lost 2 bases and the J gene lost 4 bases, with 11 bases spanning the gap. Germline CDR1 and CDR2: GTSNPN and SVGIG (reference sequence). This CDR3 region has 13 residues.

This chain connects TRBV7-2 to TRBJ1-4; no firm D call. Germline assignment: CDR1 SGHTA and CDR2 FQGNSA. This CDR3 is built from 13 residues. V lost 5 bases and J 5 bases, leaving 9 bases between the germline ends. The CDR3 protein is CASSPSGNEKLFF. The DNA for the CDR3 is TGTGCCAGCAGCCCTAGTGGCAATGAAAAACTGTTTTTT.

V gene TRBV29-1 combines with J gene TRBJ2-5; D is possibly TRBD2 (7 bases). The ends were cut back, 6 bases at V and 5 bases at J, with 19 bases in the middle. This CDR3 is built from 14 residues. Looked up from germline, CDR1 is SQVTM and CDR2 is ANQGSEA. The CDR3 nucleotides are TGCAGCGTGCACCCCCTAGGGGGGGGCGAGACCCAGTACTTC. This gives the protein CSVHPLGGGETQYF.

This rearrangement joins TRBV6-4 to TRBJ2-6; D might be TRBD1 (5 bases). Trimming took off 8 bases at V and 1 base at J, with 15 bases between the two ends. The germline V gene has CDR1 MRHNA and CDR2 SNTAGT. The CDR3 loop spans 16 amino acids. In DNA form, the CDR3 reads TGTGCCAGCGGAGAAGCAGGGATTTCTGGGGCCAACGTCCTGACTTTC. This translates into CASGEAGISGANVLTF.

V and J are TRBV28 and TRBJ1-1; D ambiguous. There are 15 residues in the CDR3. Germline V CDR1 and CDR2: MDHEN, SYDVKM. Trimming left V 6 bases short and J 2 bases short, with 16 bases between. The DNA of the CDR3 is TGTGCCAGCAGGTCAACCGTCCACGGTAACACTGAAGCTTTCTTT. As protein: CASRSTVHGNTEAFF.

The rearrangement joins TRBV9 to TRBJ2-7; D unclear. V lost 0 bases and J lost 1, with 11 bases in between. This CDR3 spans 15 amino acids. Germline-derived CDR1 and CDR2 are SGDLS and YYNGEE. CDR3 sequence (DNA): TGTGCCAGCAGCGTAGAATTGGCTAGTTCCTACGAGCAGTACTTC. Its translation: CASSVELASSYEQYF. Full variable domain (missing parts from reference TRBV9 and TRBJ2-7): DSGVTQTPKHLITATGQRVTLRCSPRSGDLSVYWYQQSLDQGLQFLIQYYNGEERAKGNILERFSAQQFPDLHSELNLSSLELGDSALYFCASSVELASSYEQYFGPGTRLTVT.

V and J are TRBV4-1 and TRBJ2-1; 7 nucleotides agree with TRBD2. V dropped 1 base and J dropped 5; count of bases not matched to a gene: 8. Germline V gene lookup returns CDR1 MGHRA and CDR2 YSYEKL. This CDR3 spans 16 amino acids. The CDR3 here is CASSQVGRGSNNEQFF. Here the CDR3 DNA reads TGCGCCAGCAGCCAAGTCGGGCGGGGGTCGAACAATGAGCAGTTCTTC.

The chain combines TRBV9 with TRBJ2-2; D not resolved. CDR1 and CDR2 (germline): SGDLS, YYNGEE. The CDR3 runs 16 residues. V was pared by 0 bases and J by 4 bases, with 13 bases between. In DNA, the CDR3 is TGTGCCAGCAGCGTAGGGTCTTACGGTCGCACCGGGGAGCTGTTTTTT. Its translation is CASSVGSYGRTGELFF.

The chain combines TRBV27 with TRBJ2-4; D call uncertain. The length of the CDR3 is 11 residues. The V gene lost 4 bases and the J gene lost 6 bases, with 4 bases spanning the gap. CDR1 is MNHEY and CDR2 is SMNVEV in the germline V gene (reference sequence). The CDR3 DNA follows: TGTGCCAGCAGTTCGGGAAACATTCAGTACTTC. Translation gives CASSSGNIQYF.

The V gene is TRBV15, the J gene TRBJ2-7; a possible D gene is TRBD2 (5 bases). V dropped 1 base and J dropped 4 bases, with 14 bases sitting between them. The CDR3 totals 15 residues. Looked up from germline, CDR1 is LNHNV and CDR2 is YYDKDF (reference sequence). For the CDR3, the DNA is TGTGCCACCAGCAGAGCCCCGGGAACCACGTACGAGCAGTACTTC. This encodes CATSRAPGTTYEQYF.

V and J are TRBV5-1 and TRBJ1-1, with D possibly matching TRBD1 (5 bases). This CDR3 contains 12 residues. Looked up from germline, CDR1 is SGHRS and CDR2 is YFSETQ. V lost 6 bases and J lost 4, with 10 bases in between. DNA for the CDR3: TGCGCCAGCACAGGGTATGGCACTGAAGCTTTCTTT. Protein sequence: CASTGYGTEAFF.